A selection of T cell receptor beta chains follows, all from one sample in a study of molecular identifiers for immune sequencing clone quantification. TCRdb analysed the PCR reads with MiXCR anew, one entry per CDR3 protein. Seen here are 460,000 or so distinct CDR3 sequences, 20% to 25% observed once, and the top ten hold around 0.84%. The sequencing sample was made of naive CD8+ T cells from blood, with Jurkat cell RNA spiked in. The receptors were gathered from a human donor in good health. Some libraries in this study had Jurkat cell RNA spiked in. CDR3s include the opening cysteine and the closing phenylalanine or tryptophan. The order of the fields is V gene, D gene, clone size, J gene, CDR3 DNA, CDR3 protein. D genes are given only for firm matches. Clone size, where shown, is once, few, many, or a class for clones that have expanded.

TRBV7-2	TRBD1	many	TRBJ2-3	TGTGCCAGCAGCTTAGTCGCCGACAGGGACGACACAGATACGCAGTATTTT	CASSLVADRDDTDTQYF
TRBV19	TRBD1	.	TRBJ2-2	TGTGCCAGTAGTATAAGGGACAGGGAGTTTGGCGGGGAGCTGTTTTTT	CASSIRDREFGGELFF
TRBV19	TRBD1	.	TRBJ2-2	TGTGCCAGTATCTCCCCGCAGGGGGCGCGCACCGGGGAGCTGTTTTTT	CASISPQGARTGELFF
TRBV14	.	.	TRBJ1-3	TGTGCCAGCAGCCAAGTATTGGACACCTCACCATCTGGAAACACCATATATTTT	CASSQVLDTSPSGNTIYF
TRBV6-6	.	few	TRBJ2-1	TGTGCCAGCAGTTATCCGTACAATGAGCAGTTCTTC	CASSYPYNEQFF
TRBV15	.	few	TRBJ2-1	TGTGCCACCAGCAGCCGAATTGAGCAGTTCTTC	CATSSRIEQFF
TRBV9	.	.	TRBJ2-7	TGTGCCAGCAGCGTAGGAGGACGGCCCTTCCCCGAGCAGTACTTC	CASSVGGRPFPEQYF
TRBV2	.	few	TRBJ2-3	TGTGCCAGCAGTGCGACAACACGGGATACGCAGTATTTT	CASSATTRDTQYF
TRBV21-1	.	.	TRBJ1-3	TGTGCCAGCAGCAAAGCGGACGCTAACTCTGGAAACACCATATATTTT	CASSKADANSGNTIYF
TRBV29-1	.	.	TRBJ2-1	TGCAGCGTTGAGGGCGGGACGTTTCGCAATGAGCAGTTCTTC	CSVEGGTFRNEQFF
TRBV4-1	TRBD1	many	TRBJ2-7	TGCGCCAGCAGCCAGAAGGACAGGAGCTCCTACGAGCAGTACTTC	CASSQKDRSSYEQYF
TRBV6-2/TRBV6-3	.	.	TRBJ2-7	TGCGCCAGCGGTTCTCCTCTACATAAATCCTACGAGCAGTACTTC	CASGSPLHKSYEQYF
TRBV6-2/TRBV6-3	.	.	TRBJ1-1	TGTGCCAGCAGGTGGGGGAACACTGAAGCTTTCTTT	CASRWGNTEAFF
TRBV19	.	.	TRBJ2-2	TGTGCCAGTACCCTAGGGGGATCCGGGGAGCTGTTTTTT	CASTLGGSGELFF
TRBV5-6	.	many	TRBJ1-5	TGTGCCAGCAGCTTGGCCTTAACAGGCAATCAGCCCCAGCATTTT	CASSLALTGNQPQHF
TRBV4-3	TRBD1	few	TRBJ1-5	TGCGCCAGCAGCCAGTCCGGGACAGACAATCAGCCCCAGCATTTT	CASSQSGTDNQPQHF
TRBV7-2	.	many	TRBJ2-1	TGTGCCAGCAGCCCACTCCTGGGGAGCAATGAGCAGTTCTTC	CASSPLLGSNEQFF
TRBV27	.	many	TRBJ2-1	TGTGCCAGCAGTTTACCCGGCCAGAACAATGAGCAGTTCTTC	CASSLPGQNNEQFF
TRBV19	.	few	TRBJ1-1	TGTGCCAGTAGTATAGATCGATCGGTCACTGAAGCTTTCTTT	CASSIDRSVTEAFF
TRBV28	TRBD2	many	TRBJ2-3	TGTGCCAGCAGTCCGCTTGCGGGAGGAGATACGCAGTATTTT	CASSPLAGGDTQYF
TRBV5-4	TRBD1	many	TRBJ2-7	TGTGCCAGCAGCTTGTGGGACAGGGTCCACGAGCAGTACTTC	CASSLWDRVHEQYF
TRBV27	TRBD1	many	TRBJ1-5	TGTGCCAGCAGTCCCGGGACAGGACTGCCGCCCCAGCATTTT	CASSPGTGLPPQHF
TRBV27	.	many	TRBJ1-6	TGTGCCAGCAGTCTCGGGAGGTCCTATAATTCACCCCTCCACTTT	CASSLGRSYNSPLHF
TRBV6-6	.	.	TRBJ1-5	TGTGCCAGCAGTTACGAACAGGCCAATCAGCCCCAGCATTTT	CASSYEQANQPQHF
TRBV7-2	.	many	TRBJ1-6	TGTGCCAGCAGCTTAGAACAGAATTCACCCCTCCACTTT	CASSLEQNSPLHF
TRBV12-3/TRBV12-4	.	many	TRBJ2-4	TGTGCCAGCAGTTTCCCGGCCAAAAACATTCAGTACTTC	CASSFPAKNIQYF
TRBV20-1	.	few	TRBJ2-7	TGCAGTGCTAGAGTGGGCGGCTACGAGGGGCAGTACTTC	CSARVGGYEGQYF
TRBV3-2	.	few	TRBJ1-4	TGTGCCAGCAGCCAAGATCACATAATAAGGGAAAAACTGTTTTTT	CASSQDHIIREKLFF
TRBV19	.	.	TRBJ1-6	TGTGCCAGCAAGACGGACCTCCATTATAATTCACCCCTCCACTTT	CASKTDLHYNSPLHF
TRBV27	TRBD2	.	TRBJ2-1	TGTGCCAGCAGTTTATTCCCTAGCGGGGGTTACAATGAGCAGTTCTTC	CASSLFPSGGYNEQFF
TRBV19	.	.	TRBJ1-1	TGTGCCAGTACCAAGGACTGGATGATGAACACTGAAGCTTTCTTT	CASTKDWMMNTEAFF
TRBV27	.	few	TRBJ2-7	TGTGCCAGCAGTTCACAGGGGGTACGAGCGGGAGTAACCTACGAGCAGTACTTC	CASSSQGVRAGVTYEQYF
TRBV10-2	TRBD1	many	TRBJ1-5	TGCGCCAGCAGGCCAGCCCAGACAGGGCCCAATCAGCCCCAGCATTTT	CASRPAQTGPNQPQHF
TRBV6-2/TRBV6-3	TRBD1	few	TRBJ2-5	TGTGCCAGCAGTTACTCGGGGACAGACCAAGAGACCCAGTACTTC	CASSYSGTDQETQYF
TRBV28	.	many	TRBJ2-7	TGTGCCAGCAGTTTATTGGGGGAAAGGACCTACGAGCAGTACTTC	CASSLLGERTYEQYF
TRBV7-2	.	many	TRBJ2-7	TGTGCCAGCAGCTCGGCTCTTTACGATGAGCAGTACTTC	CASSSALYDEQYF
TRBV4-1	.	.	TRBJ2-7	TGCGCCAGCAGCCTGATTCGGGGGACGGGGGAGCAGTACTTC	CASSLIRGTGEQYF
TRBV10-1	TRBD1	.	TRBJ2-5	TGCGCCAGCAAAACTCGGACAGGGGCCCGACAAGAGACCCAGTACTTC	CASKTRTGARQETQYF
TRBV13	.	.	TRBJ2-2	TGTGCCTGCAGCTTAGAAGGCACCGCGGCGAGCACCGGGGAGCTGTTTTTT	CACSLEGTAASTGELFF
TRBV27	.	few	TRBJ1-2	TGTGCCAGCAGTCCAGACCCAGCTATATCGTCTGGCTACACCTTC	CASSPDPAISSGYTF
TRBV5-6	.	many	TRBJ2-1	TGTGCCAGCAGCTTGGGGACTCGGACCTACAATGAGCAGTTCTTC	CASSLGTRTYNEQFF
TRBV6-5	TRBD2	many	TRBJ2-7	TGTGCCAGCAGTGCCACTAGCGGGGGGGCGTACGAGCAGTACTTC	CASSATSGGAYEQYF
TRBV19	.	.	TRBJ2-7	TGTGCCAGTAGTGCCGCACACAGGGCCGGGCAGTACTTC	CASSAAHRAGQYF
TRBV7-9	.	.	TRBJ2-7	TGTGCCAGCAGCGTCGGGCCAGCGGGCCCCTACGAGCAGTACTTC	CASSVGPAGPYEQYF
TRBV30	.	.	TRBJ2-3	TGTGCCTGGAGTGTGACAGGCAACTCCTTCACAGATACGCAGTATTTT	CAWSVTGNSFTDTQYF
TRBV28	.	once	TRBJ2-7	TGTGCCAGCAGTCCCTGGGACTTTCCCTACGAGCAGTGCTTC	CASSPWDFPYEQCF
TRBV5-6	TRBD2	few	TRBJ2-7	TGTGCCAGCAGCTATTGGAGGAGTTTGACTAGCGGGAACTACGAGCAGTACTTC	CASSYWRSLTSGNYEQYF
TRBV6-1	.	few	TRBJ1-5	TGTGCCAGCAGTGAACGCTCGGGGGGCAATCAGCCCCAGCATTTT	CASSERSGGNQPQHF
TRBV28	.	.	TRBJ2-7	TGTGCCGGCAGTTTTTCTTACGAGCAGTACTTC	CAGSFSYEQYF
TRBV14	.	.	TRBJ2-2	TGTGCCAGCAGCCAGGACGACGTAGCGGTCCTCACCGGGGAGCTGTTTTTT	CASSQDDVAVLTGELFF
TRBV7-9	TRBD1	many	TRBJ1-1	TGTGCCAGCACGGGGACAGGGGGACGAACTGAAGCTTTCTTT	CASTGTGGRTEAFF
TRBV24-1	.	.	TRBJ2-3	TGTGCCACCAGTGATTTAGCAAGCACAGATACGCAGTATTTT	CATSDLASTDTQYF
TRBV20-1	TRBD1	.	TRBJ1-6	TGCAGTGCTAGAGAGGACAGGGCCTGTAATTCACCCCTCCACTTT	CSAREDRACNSPLHF
TRBV4-3	.	many	TRBJ2-5	TGCGCCAGCAGCCAAGGCTGGGGCCAAGAGACCCAGTACTTC	CASSQGWGQETQYF
TRBV6-5	TRBD2	.	TRBJ2-7	TGTGCCAGCAGACAACTAGCGGGAGGGCCGTTCTCTTACGAGCAGTACTTC	CASRQLAGGPFSYEQYF
TRBV4-3	TRBD1	.	TRBJ2-7	TGCGCCAGCAGCCAAGTGGGACAGGGTTCCTACGAGCAGTACTTC	CASSQVGQGSYEQYF
TRBV7-9	.	few	TRBJ1-4	TGTGCCAGCAGCCACGAGTTGGAAGAAAAACTGTTTTTT	CASSHELEEKLFF
TRBV24-1	.	few	TRBJ2-3	TGTGCCACCAGTGACAGGTACGCAGATACGCAGTATTTT	CATSDRYADTQYF
TRBV7-9	TRBD2	few	TRBJ2-7	TGTGCCAGCACTCCAGTGGCGGGAGGCCAACCTTTTATACCCTACGAGCAGTACTTC	CASTPVAGGQPFIPYEQYF